This record looks at one T cell receptor (beta chain) sequence and its context. The sample is drawn from a study of blood T cell repertoires in COVID-19. Study details: Italy, Spain and the United States were the sources of the convalescent and acute COVID-19 samples.

Original processing methods: Reference gene primer amplification gave estimated nucleated cell counts. Generated by immunoSEQ multiplex PCR, the TCRdb table keeps only in-frame clones and is missing some. Clone size and V and J calls were adopted from that table, with D and trimming inferred from the DNA. This table holds 100,000 to 150,000 clones, about nine tenths found once. The TCR was taken from a woman in her seventies with COVID-19, enrolled during active disease. Sequencing was done on a sample of peripheral blood.

For the CDR3, the DNA is TGTGCCAGCAGCCCGGGACAGTCAACCTACGTCGATGAGCAGTTCTTC. It encodes CASSPGQSTYVDEQFF. The chain recombines TRBV5-8 with TRBJ2-1, with 7 bases aligning to TRBD1. Germline CDR1 SGHTS, CDR2 YDEGEE. The CDR3 runs to 16 residues. Germline trimming cut 4 bases from V and 8 bases from J; bases unmatched to any gene: 15. The full variable domain, its missing parts supplied by reference TRBV5-8 and TRBJ2-1, is EAGVTQSPTHLIKTRGQQATLRCSPISGHTSVYWYQQALGLGLQFLLWYDEGEERNRGNFPPRFSGRQFPNYSSELNVNALELEDSALYLCASSPGQSTYVDEQFFGPGTRLTVL.